A selection of T cell receptor beta chains follows, all from one sample in a study of CD8+ T cells in alopecia areata. Assay used: immunoSEQ multiplex PCR; TCRdb lists only in-frame clones, some missing. Of under 200,000 clones listed, less than 70% are singletons. The input for sequencing was CD4+ T cells sorted from blood, taken at week 24, from a patient treated with tofacitinib. Receptor source: a human donor with alopecia areata. The CDR3 runs from the conserved cysteine through the conserved F or W.

V: TRBV15; J: TRBJ1-5; CDR3: CATSNDRLGQPQHF
V: TRBV29-1; J: TRBJ2-5; CDR3: CSVARDQETQYF
V: TRBV5-1; J: TRBJ1-2; CDR3: CASSAGEGYGYTF
V: TRBV29-1; J: TRBJ1-2; CDR3: CSVDRSGEDYGYTF
V: TRBV27; J: TRBJ2-6; CDR3: CASSSTGGGSGANVLTF
V: TRBV2; J: TRBJ1-6; CDR3: CASSGSTGLNSPLHF
V: TRBV10-3; J: TRBJ2-1; CDR3: CAISALAGGNYNEQFF
V: TRBV7-3; J: TRBJ2-5; CDR3: CASSSGPRETQYF
V: TRBV9; J: TRBJ1-5; CDR3: CASSVEPDGARPQHF
V: TRBV6-5; J: TRBJ1-1; CDR3: CASSYNGEGGTEAFF
V: TRBV29-1; J: TRBJ1-5; CDR3: CSVRQDSNQPQHF
V: TRBV7-9; J: TRBJ2-7; CDR3: CASSPWTGVPYEQYF
V: TRBV19; J: TRBJ1-1; CDR3: CASSIRTALSTEAFF
V: TRBV5-6; J: TRBJ1-1; CDR3: CASRGERNTEAFF
V: TRBV30; J: TRBJ1-5; CDR3: CAWRDSPNQPQHF
V: TRBV2; J: TRBJ2-1; CDR3: CASRADRDSYNEQFF
V: TRBV7-2; J: TRBJ1-6; CDR3: CASSKAWGRNNSPLHF
V: TRBV10-3; J: TRBJ2-7; CDR3: CAISLEGYEQYF
V: TRBV29-1; J: TRBJ1-2; CDR3: CSVGRTSGYTF
V: TRBV9; J: TRBJ1-1; CDR3: CASNRGMNTEAFF
V: TRBV7-9; J: TRBJ2-3; CDR3: CASSVYTDTQYF